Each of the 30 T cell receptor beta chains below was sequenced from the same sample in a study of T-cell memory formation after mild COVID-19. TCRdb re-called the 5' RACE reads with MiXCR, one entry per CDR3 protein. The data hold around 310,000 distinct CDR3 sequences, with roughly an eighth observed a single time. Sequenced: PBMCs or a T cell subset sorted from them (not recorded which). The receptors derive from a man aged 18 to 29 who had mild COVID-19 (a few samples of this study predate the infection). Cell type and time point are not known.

The CDR3 sequence: CASRYQGEKLFF. As DNA, the CDR3 is TGTGCCAGCAGATACCAAGGGGAAAAACTGTTTTTT. This sequence joins TRBV7-2 and TRBJ1-4; no firm D call. V lost 6 bases and J 8 bases, leaving 10 bases between the germline ends. The CDR3 is 12 amino acids. The germline V gene encodes CDR1 SGHTA and CDR2 FQGNSA. Variable domain in full (rest from reference TRBV7-2 and TRBJ1-4): GAGVSQSPSNKVTEKGKDVELRCDPISGHTALYWYRQSLGQGLEFLIYFQGNSAPDKSGLPSDRFSAERTGGSVSTLTIQRTQQEDSAVYLCASRYQGEKLFFGSGTQLSVL.

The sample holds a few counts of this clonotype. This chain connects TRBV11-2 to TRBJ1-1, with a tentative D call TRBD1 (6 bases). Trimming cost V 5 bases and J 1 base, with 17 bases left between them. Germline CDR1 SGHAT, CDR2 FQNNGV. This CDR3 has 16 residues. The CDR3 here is CASSGGTSWGNTEAFF. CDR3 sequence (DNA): TGTGCCAGCAGCGGGGGGACATCTTGGGGGAACACTGAAGCTTTCTTT.

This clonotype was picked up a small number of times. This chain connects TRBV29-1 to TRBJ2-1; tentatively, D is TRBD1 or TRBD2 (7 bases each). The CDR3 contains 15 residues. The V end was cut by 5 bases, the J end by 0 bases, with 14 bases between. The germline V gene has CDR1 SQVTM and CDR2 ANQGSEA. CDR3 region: CSVKQRDSSYNEQFF. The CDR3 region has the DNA TGCAGCGTTAAGCAGCGGGACAGCTCCTACAATGAGCAGTTCTTC.

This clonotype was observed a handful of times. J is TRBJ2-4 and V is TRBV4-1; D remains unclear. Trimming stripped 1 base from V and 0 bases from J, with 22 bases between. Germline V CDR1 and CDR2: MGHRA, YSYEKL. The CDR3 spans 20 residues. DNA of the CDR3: TGCGCCAGCAGCCAAGGGTTCTCGGCGTCTCTACTGGTAGCCAAAAACATTCAGTACTTC. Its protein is CASSQGFSASLLVAKNIQYF.

CDR3 sequence: CASSPGQGVAGELFF. The DNA for the CDR3 is TGCGCCAGCAGCCCCGGACAGGGGGTAGCCGGGGAGCTGTTTTTT. J is TRBJ2-2 and V is TRBV5-1, with 10 bases matching TRBD1. V shed 4 bases, J shed 6 bases, and the junction held 6 bases outside the gene matches. The CDR3 has 15 amino acids. CDR1 is SGHRS, CDR2 YFSETQ, per germline.

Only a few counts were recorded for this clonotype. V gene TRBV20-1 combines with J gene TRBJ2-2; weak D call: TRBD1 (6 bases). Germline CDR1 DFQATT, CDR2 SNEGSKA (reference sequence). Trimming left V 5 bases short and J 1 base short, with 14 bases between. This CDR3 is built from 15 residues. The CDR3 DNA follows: TGCAGTGCTCCCGGGCCGACAGGGAACACCGGGGAGCTGTTTTTT. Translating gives CSAPGPTGNTGELFF.

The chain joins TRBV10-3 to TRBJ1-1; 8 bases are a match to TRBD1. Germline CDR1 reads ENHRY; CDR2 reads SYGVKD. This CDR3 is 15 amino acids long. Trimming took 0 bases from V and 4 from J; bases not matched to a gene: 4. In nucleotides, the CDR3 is TGTGCCATCAGTGAGTCGAACAGGGGGGGCACTGAAGCTTTCTTT. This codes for CAISESNRGGTEAFF.

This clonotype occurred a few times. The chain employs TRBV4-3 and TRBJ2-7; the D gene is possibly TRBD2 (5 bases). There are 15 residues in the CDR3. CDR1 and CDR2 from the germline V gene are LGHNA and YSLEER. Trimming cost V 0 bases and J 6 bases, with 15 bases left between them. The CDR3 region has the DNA TGCGCCAGCAGCCAAGATGGCGGACTTGCTGCCGAGCAGTACTTC. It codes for CASSQDGGLAAEQYF.

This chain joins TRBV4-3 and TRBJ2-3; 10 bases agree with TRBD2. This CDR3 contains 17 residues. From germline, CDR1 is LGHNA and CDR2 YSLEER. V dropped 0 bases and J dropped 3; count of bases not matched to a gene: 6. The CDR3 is CASSQDRAGGPTDTQYF. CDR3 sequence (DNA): TGCGCCAGCAGCCAAGATCGAGCGGGGGGGCCGACAGATACGCAGTATTTT.

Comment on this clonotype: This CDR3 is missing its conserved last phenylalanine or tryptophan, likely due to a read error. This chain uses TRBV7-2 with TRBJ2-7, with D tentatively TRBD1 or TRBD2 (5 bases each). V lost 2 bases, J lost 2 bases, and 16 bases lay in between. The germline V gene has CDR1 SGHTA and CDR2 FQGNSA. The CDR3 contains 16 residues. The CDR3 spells CASSLTGRGWPYEQYL. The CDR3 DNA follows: TGTGCCAGCAGCTTAACGGGGCGCGGATGGCCCTACGAGCAGTACTTA.

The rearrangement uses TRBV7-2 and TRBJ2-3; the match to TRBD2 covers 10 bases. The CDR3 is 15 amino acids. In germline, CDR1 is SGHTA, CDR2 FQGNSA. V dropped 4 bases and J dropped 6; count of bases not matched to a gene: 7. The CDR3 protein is CASSSRAGGRDTQYF. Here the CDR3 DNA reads TGTGCCAGCAGCTCGCGAGCGGGGGGGCGTGATACGCAGTATTTT. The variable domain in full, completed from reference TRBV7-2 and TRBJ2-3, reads GAGVSQSPSNKVTEKGKDVELRCDPISGHTALYWYRQSLGQGLEFLIYFQGNSAPDKSGLPSDRFSAERTGGSVSTLTIQRTQQEDSAVYLCASSSRAGGRDTQYFGPGTRLTVL.

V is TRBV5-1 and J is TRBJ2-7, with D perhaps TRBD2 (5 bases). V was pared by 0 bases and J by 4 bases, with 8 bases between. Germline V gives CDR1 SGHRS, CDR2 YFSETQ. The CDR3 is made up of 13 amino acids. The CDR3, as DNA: TGCGCCAGCAGCTTGGATCCGGGGTACGAGCAGTACGTC. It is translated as CASSLDPGYEQYV.

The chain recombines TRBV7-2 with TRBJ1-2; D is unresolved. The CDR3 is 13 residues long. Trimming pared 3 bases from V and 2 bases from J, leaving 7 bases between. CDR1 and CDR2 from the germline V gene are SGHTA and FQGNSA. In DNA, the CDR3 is TGTGCCAGCAGCTTTGAGATGAACTATGGCTACACCTTC. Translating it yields CASSFEMNYGYTF.

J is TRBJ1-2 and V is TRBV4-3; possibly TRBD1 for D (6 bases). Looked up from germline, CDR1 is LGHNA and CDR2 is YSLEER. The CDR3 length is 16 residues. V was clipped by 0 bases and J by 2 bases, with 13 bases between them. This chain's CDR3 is CASSQDRGGANYGYTF. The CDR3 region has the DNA TGCGCCAGCAGCCAAGATCGCGGGGGCGCGAACTATGGCTACACCTTC.

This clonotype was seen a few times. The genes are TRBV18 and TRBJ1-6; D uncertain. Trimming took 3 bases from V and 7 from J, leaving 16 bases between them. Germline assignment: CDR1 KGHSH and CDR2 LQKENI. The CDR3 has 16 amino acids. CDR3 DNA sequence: TGTGCCAGCTCACCTCGAAAAGGGCGCTCAAATTCACCCCTCCACTTT. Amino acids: CASSPRKGRSNSPLHF.

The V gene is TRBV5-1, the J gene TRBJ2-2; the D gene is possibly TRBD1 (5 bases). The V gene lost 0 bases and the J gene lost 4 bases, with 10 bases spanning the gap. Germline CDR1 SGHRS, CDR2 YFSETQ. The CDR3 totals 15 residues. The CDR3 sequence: CASSLEGAITGELFF. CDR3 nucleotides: TGCGCCAGCAGCTTGGAAGGGGCCATCACCGGGGAGCTGTTTTTT.

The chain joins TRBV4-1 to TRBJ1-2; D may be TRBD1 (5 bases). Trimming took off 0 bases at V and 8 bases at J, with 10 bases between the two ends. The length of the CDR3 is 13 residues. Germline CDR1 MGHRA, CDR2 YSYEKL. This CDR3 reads CASSQDGAIGYTF. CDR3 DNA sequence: TGCGCCAGCAGCCAAGATGGGGCGATCGGCTACACCTTC.

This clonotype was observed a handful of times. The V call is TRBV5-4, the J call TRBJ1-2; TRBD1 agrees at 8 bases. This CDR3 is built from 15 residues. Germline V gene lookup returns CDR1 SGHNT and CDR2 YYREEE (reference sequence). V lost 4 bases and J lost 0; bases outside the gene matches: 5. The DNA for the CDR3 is TGTGCCAGCAGCGGAAGACAGGGGCCTAACTATGGCTACACCTTC. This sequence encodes CASSGRQGPNYGYTF.

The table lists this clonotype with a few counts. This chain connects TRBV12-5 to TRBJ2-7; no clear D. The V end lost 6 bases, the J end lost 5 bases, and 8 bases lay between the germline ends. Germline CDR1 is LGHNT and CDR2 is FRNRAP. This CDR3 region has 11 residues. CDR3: CASGPTHEQYF. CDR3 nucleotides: TGTGCTAGTGGGCCTACCCACGAGCAGTACTTC.

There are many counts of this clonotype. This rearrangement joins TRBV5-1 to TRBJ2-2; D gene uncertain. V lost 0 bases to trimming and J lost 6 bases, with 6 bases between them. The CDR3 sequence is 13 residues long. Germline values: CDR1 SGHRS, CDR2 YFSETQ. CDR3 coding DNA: TGCGCCAGCAGCTTGGCGCCACCCGGGGAGCTGTTTTTT. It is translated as CASSLAPPGELFF.

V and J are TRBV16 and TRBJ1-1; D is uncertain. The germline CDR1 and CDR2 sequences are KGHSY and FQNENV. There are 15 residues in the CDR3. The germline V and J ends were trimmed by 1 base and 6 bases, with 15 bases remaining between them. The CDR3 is CASSQWSGTSAEAFF. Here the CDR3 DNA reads TGTGCCAGCAGCCAATGGTCGGGCACGAGCGCTGAAGCTTTCTTT. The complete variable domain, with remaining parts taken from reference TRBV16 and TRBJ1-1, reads GEEVAQTPKHLVRGEGQKAKLYCAPIKGHSYVFWYQQVLKNEFKFLISFQNENVFDETGMPKERFSAKCLPNSPCSLEIQATKLEDSAVYFCASSQWSGTSAEAFFGQGTRLTVV.

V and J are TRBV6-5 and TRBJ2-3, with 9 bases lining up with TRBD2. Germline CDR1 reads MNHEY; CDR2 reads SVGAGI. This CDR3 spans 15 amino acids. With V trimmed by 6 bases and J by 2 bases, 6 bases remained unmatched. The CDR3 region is CASSSTSGYTDTQYF. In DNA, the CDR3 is TGTGCCAGCAGCTCAACTAGCGGGTACACAGATACGCAGTATTTT.

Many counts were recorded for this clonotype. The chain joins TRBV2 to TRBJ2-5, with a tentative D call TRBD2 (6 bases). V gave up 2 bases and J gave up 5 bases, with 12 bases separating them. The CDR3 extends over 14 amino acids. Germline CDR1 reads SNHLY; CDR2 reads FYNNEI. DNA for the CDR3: TGTGCCAGCAGTGAAAGGAGGGAGCGGGAGACCCAGTACTTC. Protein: CASSERRERETQYF.

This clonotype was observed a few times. Here the CDR3 reads CASSLDITGSEDTQYF. CDR3 in DNA: TGCGCCAGCAGCTTGGATATTACAGGGTCGGAAGATACGCAGTATTTT. The chain recombines TRBV5-1 with TRBJ2-3, with D tentatively TRBD1 (6 bases). Germline V gene lookup returns CDR1 SGHRS and CDR2 YFSETQ. The CDR3 runs to 16 residues. Trimming took 0 bases from V and 5 from J, leaving 16 bases between them.

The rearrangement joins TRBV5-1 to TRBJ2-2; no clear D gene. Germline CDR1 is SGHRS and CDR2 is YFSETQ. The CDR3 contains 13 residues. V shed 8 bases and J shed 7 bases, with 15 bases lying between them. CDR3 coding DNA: TGCGCCAGTCAGGTCCAACACAACGGGGAGCTGTTTTTT. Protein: CASQVQHNGELFF. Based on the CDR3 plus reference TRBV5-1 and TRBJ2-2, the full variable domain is KAGVTQTPRYLIKTRGQQVTLSCSPISGHRSVSWYQQTPGQGLQFLFEYFSETQRNKGNFPGRFSGRQFSNSRSEMNVSTLELGDSALYLCASQVQHNGELFFGEGSRLTVL.

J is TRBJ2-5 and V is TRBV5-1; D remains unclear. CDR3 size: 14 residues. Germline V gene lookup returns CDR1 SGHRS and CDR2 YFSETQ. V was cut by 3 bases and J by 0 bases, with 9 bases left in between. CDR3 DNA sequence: TGCGCCAGCAGCTCCTCCCCCAACCAAGAGACCCAGTACTTC. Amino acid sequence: CASSSSPNQETQYF. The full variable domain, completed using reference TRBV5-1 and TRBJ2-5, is KAGVTQTPRYLIKTRGQQVTLSCSPISGHRSVSWYQQTPGQGLQFLFEYFSETQRNKGNFPGRFSGRQFSNSRSEMNVSTLELGDSALYLCASSSSPNQETQYFGPGTRLLVL.

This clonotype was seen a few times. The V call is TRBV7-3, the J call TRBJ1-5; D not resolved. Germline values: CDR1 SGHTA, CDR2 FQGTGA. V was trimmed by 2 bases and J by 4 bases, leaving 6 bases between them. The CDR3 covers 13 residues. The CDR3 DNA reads TGTGCCAGCAGCTTAGACGCGAATCAGCCCCAGCATTTT. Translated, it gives CASSLDANQPQHF.

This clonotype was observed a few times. The CDR3 DNA sequence: TGTGCCAGCAGCGTAGCGGTTCGGGAGACCCAGTACTTC. Its translation is CASSVAVRETQYF. This chain joins TRBV9 and TRBJ2-5; D ambiguous. CDR1 is SGDLS, CDR2 YYNGEE, per germline. The CDR3 has 13 residues. Trimming cost V 0 bases and J 5 bases, with 8 bases left between them.

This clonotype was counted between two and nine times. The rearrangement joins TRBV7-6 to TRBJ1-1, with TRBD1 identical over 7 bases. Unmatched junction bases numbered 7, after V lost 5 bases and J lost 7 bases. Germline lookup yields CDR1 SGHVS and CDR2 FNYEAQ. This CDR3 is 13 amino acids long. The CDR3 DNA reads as TGTGCCAGCAGCCTGACAGGGATGGGTGAAGCTTTCTTT. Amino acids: CASSLTGMGEAFF.

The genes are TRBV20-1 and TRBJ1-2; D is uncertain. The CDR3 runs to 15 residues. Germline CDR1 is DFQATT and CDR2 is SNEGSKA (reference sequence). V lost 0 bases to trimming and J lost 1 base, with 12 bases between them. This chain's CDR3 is CSARDSGFGNYGYTF. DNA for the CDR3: TGCAGTGCTAGAGATTCCGGGTTCGGTAACTATGGCTACACCTTC.